This T cell receptor (beta chain) comes out of a study of T cells in narcolepsy listed by TCRdb under 2018. With respect to the entire study: Patients with narcolepsy type 1 or type 2 (NT1, NT2) and healthy control donors were enrolled in the study. To look for autoreactive T cells in narcolepsy patients that target self-antigens of hypocretin neurons (hypocretin, TRIB2), the study used TCR Vbeta sequencing to follow clonotypes in blood and CSF. General conclusions and limits of the study: Patients and controls had similar numbers of sequenced blood memory CD4+ clonotypes, with averages of about 39,494 in patients and roughly 36,000 in controls. Plots that compared CSF and blood CD4+ T cell clonotypes from the same patient highlighted HCRT-specific and TRIB2-specific autoreactive clonotypes. According to the report, autoreactive clonotypes were detected serially in the blood of the same patients and of different patients, but not in healthy controls. No sequences matching autoreactive T cell clones were contained in some blood memory CD4+ repertoires from patients and controls.

Trimming takes 8 bases off V and 3 bases off J; junction bases not matched to a gene: 9. From the cysteine up to the phenylalanine, the CDR3 has a length of 15 residues. The retained sequence is limited to the CDR3, 45 bases, with the frame set at the first base. The germline V gene encodes CDR1 MDHEN and CDR2 SYDVKM. This clone was recorded a few times. Its antigen has not been determined. No much larger clone is present one base from it, and per-base qualities are unavailable. The method behind the library was the immunoSEQ multiplex PCR assay. TCRdb stores this immuneACCESS table with in-frame sequences only. Part of the clones is absent; in the studies checked, under half of the shortfall reflects unresolved V genes, and no reason is known for the rest. In all, the sample holds about 27,000 clones, and approximately 86% of those were seen once. The top ten clonotypes cover 1% to 1.3% of the sample.

For TCR Vbeta sequencing, memory CD4+ T cells were sorted ex vivo from the peripheral blood of narcolepsy patients and healthy controls. Recombination joined TRBV28 with TRBJ1-1; 10 bases in between match TRBD1. The TCR comes from a human donor with narcolepsy. Sequenced input: CD45RA- memory CD4+ T cells from PBMCs. In the paper's terms, the cell subset or site label means: memory T cells sorted ex vivo from peripheral blood. CDR3 sequence: CASRQGANGHTEAFF. The nucleotide sequence is given as TGTGCCAGCCGACAGGGGGCTAACGGACACACTGAAGCTTTCTTT.